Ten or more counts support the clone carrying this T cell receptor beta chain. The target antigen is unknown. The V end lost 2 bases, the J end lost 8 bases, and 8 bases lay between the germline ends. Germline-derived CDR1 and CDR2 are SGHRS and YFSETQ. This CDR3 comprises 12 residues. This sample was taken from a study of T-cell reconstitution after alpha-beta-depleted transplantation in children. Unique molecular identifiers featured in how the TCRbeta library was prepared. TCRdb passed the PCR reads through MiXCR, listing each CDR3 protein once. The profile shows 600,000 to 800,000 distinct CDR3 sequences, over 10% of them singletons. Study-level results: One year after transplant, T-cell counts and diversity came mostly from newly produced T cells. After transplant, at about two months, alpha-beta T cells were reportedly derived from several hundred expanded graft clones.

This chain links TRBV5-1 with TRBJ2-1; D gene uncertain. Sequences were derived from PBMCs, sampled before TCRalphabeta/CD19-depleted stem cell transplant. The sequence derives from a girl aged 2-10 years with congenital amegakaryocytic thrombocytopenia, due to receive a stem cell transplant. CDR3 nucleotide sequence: TGCGCCAGCAGCTTCGTGCAAGATGAGCAGTTCTTC. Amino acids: CASSFVQDEQFF.